The clone carrying this TCR beta chain was detected a few times. The CDR3 contains 13 residues. The J segment lost 6 bases and the V segment lost 5 bases, leaving 7 bases of the junction unmatched. The germline V gene encodes CDR1 LNHDA and CDR2 SQIVND (reference sequence). The data were obtained in a study of blood T cell repertoires in COVID-19. Across the study: Researchers got acute and convalescent COVID-19 samples from the United States, Italy and Spain. T cells, B-cell-depleted T cells, or PBMCs supplied cDNA or gDNA.

Methods used by the authors: Amplification with reference gene primers provided the estimates of nucleated cell counts. Only in-frame clones appear in the TCRdb table, and some are missing; sequencing was by immunoSEQ multiplex PCR. The DNA was the basis for D and trimming; V, J and clone size are from that table. This sample has 70,000 to 100,000 clones, with roughly 72% found just once. The genes are TRBV19 and TRBJ2-7, with TRBD1 matching 7 bases. Source material: peripheral blood. This TCR derives from a woman aged 55-69 years in a cohort sampled during active or convalescent COVID-19. CDR3 nucleotides: TGTGCCAGTAGTTATCTCGGACAGGCCGAGCAGTACTTC. Amino acid sequence: CASSYLGQAEQYF.